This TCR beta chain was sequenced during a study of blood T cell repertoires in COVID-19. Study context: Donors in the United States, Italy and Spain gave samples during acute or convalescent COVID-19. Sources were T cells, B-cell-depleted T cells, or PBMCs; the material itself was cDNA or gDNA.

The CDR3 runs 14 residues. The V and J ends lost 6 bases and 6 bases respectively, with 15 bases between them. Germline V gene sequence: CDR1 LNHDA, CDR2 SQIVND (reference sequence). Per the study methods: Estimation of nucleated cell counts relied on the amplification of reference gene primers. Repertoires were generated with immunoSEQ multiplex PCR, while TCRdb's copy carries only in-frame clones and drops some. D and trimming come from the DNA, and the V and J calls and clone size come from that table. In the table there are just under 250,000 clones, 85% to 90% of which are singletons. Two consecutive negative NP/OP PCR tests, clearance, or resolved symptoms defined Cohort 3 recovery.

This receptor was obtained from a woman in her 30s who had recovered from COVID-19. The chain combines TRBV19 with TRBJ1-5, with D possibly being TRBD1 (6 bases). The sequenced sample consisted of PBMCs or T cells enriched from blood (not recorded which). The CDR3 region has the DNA TGTGCCAGTAGGCTACAGGGACCGGGTCAGCCCCAGCATTTT. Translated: CASRLQGPGQPQHF. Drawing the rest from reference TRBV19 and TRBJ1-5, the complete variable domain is DGGITQSPKYLFRKEGQNVTLSCEQNLNHDAMYWYRQDPGQGLRLIYYSQIVNDFQKGDIAEGYSVSREKKESFPLTVTSAQKNPTAFYLCASRLQGPGQPQHFGDGTRLSIL.